The entry below gives a single T cell receptor (beta chain) sequence along with its context. What it binds is unknown. The CDR3 runs 14 residues. Losses at the gene ends were 6 bases for V and 6 bases for J; bases not matched to a gene: 5. Looked up from germline, CDR1 is MDHEN and CDR2 is SYDVKM. The data originate from a study of cytomegalovirus exposure and HLA in healthy donors. Study-level findings and limits: High sensitivity and specificity were reportedly achieved when the classifier diagnosed cytomegalovirus status.

The PCR made use of 60 Vbeta and 13 Jbeta primers. Sequencing used immunoSEQ multiplex PCR; TCRdb keeps in-frame clones, though not all of them. This table holds 150,000 to 160,000 clones, about 80% found once. V is TRBV28 and J is TRBJ2-2; 9 nucleotides agree with TRBD2. The specimen was PBMCs. The clonotype was recovered from a man aged 30-40 years in good health and CMV-seropositive. The CDR3 region has the DNA TGTGCCAGCAGGCTTAGCGGGAGCGCCGGGGAGCTGTTTTTT. This translates into CASRLSGSAGELFF.